A selection of T cell receptor beta chains follows, all from one sample in a study of blood T cells in healthy people across ages. From the 5' RACE reads, TCRdb called clonotypes with MiXCR, one entry per CDR3 protein. Of hundreds of thousands of distinct CDR3 sequences in the sample, about 30% are singletons; the top ten hold 15%. The sequencing sample was made of blood. These TCRs come from a woman older than 75 in good health. The CDR3 runs from the conserved cysteine through the conserved F or W. A D gene is named only where the DNA matches it firmly. Clone sizes are given selectively: once, few, many, or a class where the clone is expanded.

>TRBD1|TRBJ2-5|TRBV5-1|15|many
TGCGCCAGCAACAGGGGGACAGGGGATCGCGAGACCCAGTACTTC
CASNRGTGDRETQYF
>TRBD1|TRBJ2-7|TRBV6-1|12|many
TGTGCCAGTAGACAGGGTCCCTACGAGCAGTACTTC
CASRQGPYEQYF
>TRBD2|TRBJ2-1|TRBV14|17|many
TGTGCCAGCAGCCACAAACCTCGGGGGGGCTGGTACAATGAGCAGTTCTTC
CASSHKPRGGWYNEQFF
>TRBD1|TRBJ1-2|TRBV3-1|15|few
TGTGCCAGCAGCCAAGGTAGGACAGGGGTTAATGGCTACACCTTC
CASSQGRTGVNGYTF
>TRBD1|TRBJ1-6|TRBV3-1|18|.
TGTGCCAGCAGCCAAGTCCTTCCCTGGACAGGGTCGACCTCACCCCTCCACTTT
CASSQVLPWTGSTSPLHF
>.|TRBJ2-1|TRBV10-2|15|many
TGCGCCAGCAGTGAGTCTGGGGACTGGTACAATGAGCAGTTCTTC
CASSESGDWYNEQFF
>TRBD2|TRBJ2-2|TRBV5-5|20|.
TGTGCCAGCAGCCCCATCTATCGGACTAGCGGGGGGGCCGTCACCGGGGAGCTGTTTTTT
CASSPIYRTSGGAVTGELFF
>.|TRBJ1-1|TRBV19|15|.
TGTGCCAGTAGTATAGAGGGCAGGCTGAACACTGAAGCTTTCTTT
CASSIEGRLNTEAFF
>.|TRBJ1-4|TRBV7-8|15|.
TGTGCCAGCAGCTTACGGCCAGGAAGAAATGAAAAACTGTTTTTT
CASSLRPGRNEKLFF
>TRBD2|TRBJ2-3|TRBV30|16|.
TGTGCCTGGCAGAAACTAGCGGGGGGGCGAACAGATACGCAGTATTTT
CAWQKLAGGRTDTQYF
>TRBD1|TRBJ1-5|TRBV20-1|18|.
TGCAGTGCTAGAGATCAACGGACAGGCGCCTTTAGCAATCAGCCCCAGCATTTT
CSARDQRTGAFSNQPQHF
>.|TRBJ2-3|TRBV20-1|15|.
TGCAGTGCTAGAGATCCCGCAGTGAACACAGATACGCAGTATTTT
CSARDPAVNTDTQYF
>TRBD1|TRBJ2-5|TRBV7-2|14|many
TGTGCCAGCAGCTCGGGACAGGGGAAAGAGACCCAGTACTTC
CASSSGQGKETQYF
>TRBD1|TRBJ1-5|TRBV6-1|15|few
TGTGCCAGCGCTCACAGGGGGATTAACAATCAGCCCCAGCATTTT
CASAHRGINNQPQHF
>TRBD2|TRBJ2-1|TRBV5-5|17|many
TGTGCCAGCAGCTTGGTGCCTAGCGGTCGGTCGTACAATGAGCAGTTCTTC
CASSLVPSGRSYNEQFF
>TRBD1|TRBJ2-1|TRBV6-1|15|many
TGTGCCAGCAGCCCCCTCGGACAGGTTTACAATGAGCAGTTCTTC
CASSPLGQVYNEQFF
>.|TRBJ2-6|TRBV7-2|16|few
TGTGCCAGCAGCACCTATGTCGCCTCTGGGGCCAACGTCCTGACTTTC
CASSTYVASGANVLTF
>TRBD1|TRBJ2-5|TRBV12-3/TRBV12-4|14|many
TGTGCCAGCGCGGACAGGGGGCGCGGTGAGACCCAGTACTTC
CASADRGRGETQYF
>.|TRBJ2-3|TRBV5-1|14|many
TGTGCCAGCAGCTTGGGGGTCTCCACAGATACGCAGTATTTT
CASSLGVSTDTQYF
>.|TRBJ1-5|TRBV7-9|12|many
TGTGCCAGCAGCTTAGATCTCCAGCCCCAGCATTTT
CASSLDLQPQHF
>.|TRBJ2-2|TRBV15|14|.
TGTGCCACCGGTCGGGGTATGAACACCGGGGAGCGGTTTTTT
CATGRGMNTGERFF
>TRBD1|TRBJ1-1|TRBV29-1|16|many
TGCAGCGTTGAAAGACAGGGCGGTATGTCGAACACTGAAGCTTTCTTT
CSVERQGGMSNTEAFF
>.|TRBJ2-7|TRBV11-2|16|many
TGTGCCAGCAGCTTACGGAGGGGGCGCGGGTCCTACGAGCAGTACTTC
CASSLRRGRGSYEQYF
>TRBD1|TRBJ2-6|TRBV7-8|19|many
TGTGCCAGCAGCTACCGACAGGGGACAGGGGTATCCGGGGCCAACGTCCTGACTTTC
CASSYRQGTGVSGANVLTF
>.|TRBJ1-1|TRBV7-9|15|.
TGTGCCAGCAGCTTAGCTCGGGGCGGTAGGACTGAAGCTTTCTTT
CASSLARGGRTEAFF
>TRBD1|TRBJ2-7|TRBV5-1|15|many
TGCGCCAGCAGCTCGGGGGACAGGGTCATCTACGAGCAGTACTTC
CASSSGDRVIYEQYF
>.|TRBJ1-4|TRBV20-1|12|many
TGCAGTGCTAGTAGGCAGGGTGAAAAACTGTTTTTT
CSASRQGEKLFF
>TRBD1|TRBJ1-1|TRBV29-1|14|many
TGCAGCGTTGCCCGGACAGGGGATTTAACTGAAGCTTTCTTT
CSVARTGDLTEAFF
>.|TRBJ1-5|TRBV6-6|14|.
TGTGCCAGCAGAGAGGGTCGAAGCAATCAGCCCCAGCATTTT
CASREGRSNQPQHF
>.|TRBJ1-4|TRBV19|16|.
TGTGCCAGTAGTACCGACACACACCCCGGGAGTGAAAAACTGTTTTTT
CASSTDTHPGSEKLFF
>TRBD1|TRBJ2-1|TRBV6-5|15|many
TGTGCCAGCAGTCGACAGGGGGGAGGGCACAATGAGCAGTTCTTC
CASSRQGGGHNEQFF
>.|TRBJ2-7|TRBV29-1|12|.
TGCAGCGCGGCAGGACGTACCTACGAGCAGTACTTC
CSAAGRTYEQYF
>.|TRBJ1-2|TRBV6-2/TRBV6-3|12|many
TGTGCCAGCAGGCACGATGGCTATGGCTACACCTTC
CASRHDGYGYTF
>TRBD1|TRBJ2-7|TRBV2|13|.
TGTGCCAGCAGACGGGACAGGAACTACGAGCAGTACTTC
CASRRDRNYEQYF
>TRBD2|TRBJ2-5|TRBV4-1|16|many
TGCGCCAGCAGCCCCCTAGCGGGGGGGCAACAAGAGACCCAGTACTTC
CASSPLAGGQQETQYF
>.|TRBJ2-7|TRBV2|15|many
TGTGCCAGCAGTGAAGGGGGGGACAGCTCCTACGAGCAGTACTTC
CASSEGGDSSYEQYF